What follows are 4 T cell receptor beta chains derived from one specimen sequenced in a study of blood T cell repertoires in COVID-19. TCRdb keeps only in-frame clones here, not all; method: immunoSEQ multiplex PCR. The table shows 240,000 or so clones, with about 84% occurring only once. Sequencing was done on a sample of peripheral blood. The source of these receptors is a man at least 80 years old with acute or convalescent COVID-19.

Here the CDR3 DNA reads TGTGCCAGCTCAAAGACTAGCTCCATTTACTACGAGCAGTACTTC. It yields the protein CASSKTSSIYYEQYF. V is TRBV18 and J is TRBJ2-7; 7 nucleotides agree with TRBD2. The V gene end was trimmed by 5 bases and the J gene end by 3 bases; junction bases not matched to a gene: 10. The CDR3 sequence is 15 residues long. Per the germline V gene, CDR1 is KGHSH and CDR2 is LQKENI. Full variable domain (rest looked up from reference TRBV18 and TRBJ2-7): NAGVMQNPRHLVRRRGQEARLRCSPMKGHSHVYWYRQLPEEGLKFMVYLQKENIIDESGMPKERFSAEFPKEGPSILRIQQVVRGDSAAYFCASSKTSSIYYEQYFGPGTRLTVT.

J is TRBJ2-5 and V is TRBV9; TRBD1 matches at 10 bases. Germline lookup yields CDR1 SGDLS and CDR2 YYNGEE. The CDR3 is 16 amino acids. With V trimmed by 2 bases and J by 2 bases, 6 bases remained unmatched. CDR3 protein: CASSVSTGGRQETQYF. The DNA for the CDR3 is TGTGCCAGCAGCGTGTCGACAGGGGGCAGGCAAGAGACCCAGTACTTC.

The rearrangement uses TRBV7-9 and TRBJ1-5; D gene uncertain. Between the trimmed V and J ends, which lost 1 base and 6 bases, there was a span of 7 bases. This CDR3 has 13 residues. Germline V gene sequence: CDR1 SEHNR, CDR2 FQNEAQ (reference sequence). CDR3 amino acids: CASSLGLSQPQHF. CDR3 nucleotide sequence: TGTGCCAGCAGCTTAGGACTATCTCAGCCCCAGCATTTT.

This clone has only one observation. The J gene is TRBJ2-3, the V gene TRBV15, with D perhaps matching TRBD2 (6 bases). The CDR3 consists of 14 residues. Germline assignment: CDR1 LNHNV and CDR2 YYDKDF (reference sequence). V lost 3 bases to trimming and J lost 5 bases, with 12 bases between them. CDR3 coding DNA: TGTGCCACCAGCAGGCGGTTGGGAGGAGATACGCAGTATTTT. As protein: CATSRRLGGDTQYF.